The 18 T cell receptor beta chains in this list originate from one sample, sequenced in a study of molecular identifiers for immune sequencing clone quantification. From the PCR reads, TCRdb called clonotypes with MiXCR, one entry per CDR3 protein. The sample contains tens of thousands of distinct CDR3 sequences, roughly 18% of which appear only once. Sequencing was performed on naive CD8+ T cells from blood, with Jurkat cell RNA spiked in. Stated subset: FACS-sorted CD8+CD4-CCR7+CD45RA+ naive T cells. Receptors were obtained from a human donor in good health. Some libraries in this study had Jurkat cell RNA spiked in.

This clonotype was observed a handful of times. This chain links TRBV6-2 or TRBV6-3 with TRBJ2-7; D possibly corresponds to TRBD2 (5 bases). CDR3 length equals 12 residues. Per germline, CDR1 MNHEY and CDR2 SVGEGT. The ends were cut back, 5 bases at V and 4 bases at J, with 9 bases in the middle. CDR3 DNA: TGTGCCAGCAGTCAATTAGCGTACGAGCAGTACTTC. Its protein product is CASSQLAYEQYF.

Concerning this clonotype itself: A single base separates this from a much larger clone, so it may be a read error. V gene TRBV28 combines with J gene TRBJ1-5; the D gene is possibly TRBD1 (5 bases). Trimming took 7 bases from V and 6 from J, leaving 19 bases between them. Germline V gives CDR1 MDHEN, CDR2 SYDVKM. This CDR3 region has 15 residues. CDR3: CASTLLQERAQPQHF. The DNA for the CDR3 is TGTGCCAGCACCCTACTACAGGAACGTGCTCAGCCCCAGCATTTT.

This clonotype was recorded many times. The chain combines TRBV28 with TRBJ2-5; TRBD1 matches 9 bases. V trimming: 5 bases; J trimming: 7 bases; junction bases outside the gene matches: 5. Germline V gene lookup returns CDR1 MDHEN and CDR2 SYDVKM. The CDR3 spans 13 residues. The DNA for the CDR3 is TGTGCCAGCAGTGCCGGGACAGGGCTGACCCAGTACTTC. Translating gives CASSAGTGLTQYF.

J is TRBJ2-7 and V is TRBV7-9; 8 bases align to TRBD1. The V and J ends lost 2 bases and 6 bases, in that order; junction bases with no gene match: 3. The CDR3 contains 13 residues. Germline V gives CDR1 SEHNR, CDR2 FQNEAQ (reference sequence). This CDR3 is CASSLPDRVEQYF. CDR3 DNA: TGTGCCAGCAGCTTACCGGACAGGGTCGAGCAGTACTTC. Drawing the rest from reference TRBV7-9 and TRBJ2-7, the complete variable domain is DTGVSQNPRHKITKRGQNVTFRCDPISEHNRLYWYRQTLGQGPEFLTYFQNEAQLEKSRLLSDRFSAERPKGSFSTLEIQRTEQGDSAMYLCASSLPDRVEQYFGPGTRLTVT.

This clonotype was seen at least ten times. The CDR3 DNA follows: TGTGCCAGCAAGTTTACCCAGGGTAACACTGAAGCTTTCTTT. Its translation: CASKFTQGNTEAFF. The rearrangement links TRBV27 to TRBJ1-1, with a possible D match to TRBD1 (5 bases). The germline V and J ends were trimmed by 7 bases and 2 bases, with 14 bases remaining between them. Germline V gene data show CDR1 as MNHEY and CDR2 as SMNVEV (reference sequence). CDR3 length: 14 amino acids.

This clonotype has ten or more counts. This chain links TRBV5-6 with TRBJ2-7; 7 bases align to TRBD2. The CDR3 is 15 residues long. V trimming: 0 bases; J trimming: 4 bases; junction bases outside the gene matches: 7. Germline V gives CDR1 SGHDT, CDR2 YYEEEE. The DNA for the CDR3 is TGTGCCAGCAGCTTGGGTGCGGGAGCAGGGTACGAGCAGTACTTC. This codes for CASSLGAGAGYEQYF.

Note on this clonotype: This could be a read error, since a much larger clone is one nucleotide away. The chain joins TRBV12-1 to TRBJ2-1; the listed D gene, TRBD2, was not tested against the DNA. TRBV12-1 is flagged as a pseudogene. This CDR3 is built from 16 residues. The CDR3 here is CASSPGAGPPPDEQFF. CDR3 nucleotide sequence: TGTGCCAGCAGCCCGGGGGCGGGGCCCCCTCCCGATGAGCAGTTCTTC.

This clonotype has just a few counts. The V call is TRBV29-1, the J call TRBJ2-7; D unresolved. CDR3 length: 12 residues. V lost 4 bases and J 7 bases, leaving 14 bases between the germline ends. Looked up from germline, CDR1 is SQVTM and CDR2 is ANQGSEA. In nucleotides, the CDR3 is TGCAGCGTTGTGAAGGGTATTGAAGAGCAGTACTTC. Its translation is CSVVKGIEEQYF.

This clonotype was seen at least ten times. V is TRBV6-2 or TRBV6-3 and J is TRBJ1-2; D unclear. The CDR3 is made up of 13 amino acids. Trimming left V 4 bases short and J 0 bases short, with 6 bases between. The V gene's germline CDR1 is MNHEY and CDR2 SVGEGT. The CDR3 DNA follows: TGTGCCAGCAGTTGGAGCTCTAACTATGGCTACACCTTC. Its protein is CASSWSSNYGYTF.

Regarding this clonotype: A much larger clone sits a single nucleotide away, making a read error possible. CDR3 nucleotide sequence: TGTACCACCAGCAGAGAGGCAGGGGGACAATACGAGCAGTACTTC. Translation gives CTTSREAGGQYEQYF. This chain uses TRBV15 with TRBJ2-7; 7 bases agree with TRBD1. This CDR3 is 15 amino acids long. Germline lookup yields CDR1 LNHNV and CDR2 YYDKDF (reference sequence).

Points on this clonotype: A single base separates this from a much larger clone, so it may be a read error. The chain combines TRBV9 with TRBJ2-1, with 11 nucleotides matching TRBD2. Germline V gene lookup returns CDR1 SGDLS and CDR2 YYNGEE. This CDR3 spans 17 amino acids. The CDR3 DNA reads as TGTGCCAGCAGTCGTTTCTCCGGGACTAGCGGCTACAATAAGCAGTTCTTC. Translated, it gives CASSRFSGTSGYNKQFF.

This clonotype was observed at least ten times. The CDR3 coding sequence is TGCAGTGCTAGAGCGGCAATTCCTACCTACGAGCAGTACTTC. This translates into CSARAAIPTYEQYF. The gene calls are TRBV20-1 and TRBJ2-7; no clear D. V lost 1 base and J 2 bases, leaving 12 bases between the germline ends. CDR3 size: 14 residues. The germline V gene has CDR1 DFQATT and CDR2 SNEGSKA (reference sequence).

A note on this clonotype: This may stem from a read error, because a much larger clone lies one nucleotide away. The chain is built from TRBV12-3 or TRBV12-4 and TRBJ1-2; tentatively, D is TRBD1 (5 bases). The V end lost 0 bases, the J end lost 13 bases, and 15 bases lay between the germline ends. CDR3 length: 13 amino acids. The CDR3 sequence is CASSLAGDRERTF. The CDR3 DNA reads TGTGCCAGCAGTTTAGCGGGGGATCGGGAGCGCACCTTC.

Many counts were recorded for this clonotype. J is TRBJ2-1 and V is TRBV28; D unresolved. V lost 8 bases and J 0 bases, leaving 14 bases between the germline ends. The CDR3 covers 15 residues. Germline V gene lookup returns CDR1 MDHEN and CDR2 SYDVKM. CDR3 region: CASLETQSSYNEQFF. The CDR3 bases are TGTGCCAGCCTTGAAACACAGAGCTCCTACAATGAGCAGTTCTTC.

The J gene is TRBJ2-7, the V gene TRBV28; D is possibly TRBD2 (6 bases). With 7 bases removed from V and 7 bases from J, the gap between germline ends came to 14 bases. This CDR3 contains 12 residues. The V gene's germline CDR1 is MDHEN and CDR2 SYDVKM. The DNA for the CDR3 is TGTGCCAGCAACCGCCCGGCGGGGGAGCAGTACTTC. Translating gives CASNRPAGEQYF.

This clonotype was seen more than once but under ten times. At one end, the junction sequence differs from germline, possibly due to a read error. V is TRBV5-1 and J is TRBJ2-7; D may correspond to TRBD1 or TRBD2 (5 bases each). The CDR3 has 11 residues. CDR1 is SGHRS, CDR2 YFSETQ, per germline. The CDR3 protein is CTSRGAHEQYF. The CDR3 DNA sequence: TGCACCAGCAGAGGGGCCCACGAGCAGTACTTC.

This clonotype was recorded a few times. The CDR3 protein is CASSRKNTEAFF. CDR3 DNA sequence: TGTGCCAGCTCCCGCAAGAACACTGAAGCTTTCTTT. The genes are TRBV12-3 or TRBV12-4 and TRBJ1-1; D unresolved. This CDR3 region has 12 residues. Trimming pared 8 bases from V and 1 base from J, leaving 8 bases between.

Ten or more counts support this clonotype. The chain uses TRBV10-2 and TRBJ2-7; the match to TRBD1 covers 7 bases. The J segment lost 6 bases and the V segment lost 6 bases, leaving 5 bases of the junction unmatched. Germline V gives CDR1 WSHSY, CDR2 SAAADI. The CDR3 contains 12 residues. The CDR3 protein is CASRQTGLEQYF. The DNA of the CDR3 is TGCGCCAGCAGACAGACAGGGCTCGAGCAGTACTTC.